This T cell receptor (beta chain) was obtained from a study of control samples from healthy donors and cancer patients. The CDR3 extends over 12 amino acids. CDR1 and CDR2 from the germline V gene are SGHTA and FQGTGA. V was pared by 3 bases and J by 7 bases, with 7 bases between. Sequencing was performed with immunoSEQ multiplex PCR; in TCRdb, only in-frame clones are kept and a portion is missing. This sample has about 130,000 clones; about 92% occur once, and the top ten carry about 1.7%. Sequencing was performed on PBMCs. This chain uses TRBV7-3 with TRBJ2-1; no definite D call. The TCR comes from a man aged 45-65 years with head and neck cancer. For the CDR3, the DNA is TGTGCCAGCAGCTTGCCTGGGAATGAGCAGTTCTTC. Protein product: CASSLPGNEQFF.